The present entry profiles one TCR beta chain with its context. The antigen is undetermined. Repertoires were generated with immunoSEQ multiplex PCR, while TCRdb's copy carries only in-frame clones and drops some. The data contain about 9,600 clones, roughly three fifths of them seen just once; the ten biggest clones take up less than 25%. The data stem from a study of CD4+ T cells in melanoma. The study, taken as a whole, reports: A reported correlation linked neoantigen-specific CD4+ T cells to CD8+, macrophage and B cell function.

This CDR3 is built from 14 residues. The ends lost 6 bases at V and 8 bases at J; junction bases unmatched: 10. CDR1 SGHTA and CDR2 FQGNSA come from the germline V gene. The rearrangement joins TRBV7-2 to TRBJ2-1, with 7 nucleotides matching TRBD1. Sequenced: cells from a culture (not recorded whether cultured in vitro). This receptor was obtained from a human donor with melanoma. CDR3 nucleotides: TGTGCCAGCAGTTCACAGGGGATTGGGGATGAGCAGTTCTTC. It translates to CASSSQGIGDEQFF.